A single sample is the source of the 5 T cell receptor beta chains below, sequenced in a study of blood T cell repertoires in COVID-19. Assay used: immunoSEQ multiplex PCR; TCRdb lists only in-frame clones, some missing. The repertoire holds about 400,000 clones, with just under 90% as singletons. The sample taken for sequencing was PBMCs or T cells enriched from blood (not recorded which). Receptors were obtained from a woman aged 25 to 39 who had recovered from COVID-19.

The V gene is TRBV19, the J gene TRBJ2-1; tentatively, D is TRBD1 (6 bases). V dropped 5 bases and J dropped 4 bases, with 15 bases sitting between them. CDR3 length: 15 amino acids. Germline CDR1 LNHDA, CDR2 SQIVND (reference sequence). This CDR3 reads CASSVPGTFYNEQFF. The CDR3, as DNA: TGTGCCAGTAGTGTTCCCGGGACATTTTACAATGAGCAGTTCTTC.

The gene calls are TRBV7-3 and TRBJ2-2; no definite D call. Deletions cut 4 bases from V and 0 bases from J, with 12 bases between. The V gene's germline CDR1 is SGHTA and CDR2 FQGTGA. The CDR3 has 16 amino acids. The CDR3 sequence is CASSSRPTTNTGELFF. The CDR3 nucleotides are TGTGCCAGCAGCTCGCGCCCGACAACGAACACCGGGGAGCTGTTTTTT.

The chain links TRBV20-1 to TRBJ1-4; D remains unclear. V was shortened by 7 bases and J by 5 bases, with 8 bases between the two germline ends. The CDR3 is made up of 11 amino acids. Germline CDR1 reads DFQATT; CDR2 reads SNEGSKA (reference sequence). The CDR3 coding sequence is TGCAGTGGGGCAGTAAATGAAAAACTGTTTTTT. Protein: CSGAVNEKLFF.

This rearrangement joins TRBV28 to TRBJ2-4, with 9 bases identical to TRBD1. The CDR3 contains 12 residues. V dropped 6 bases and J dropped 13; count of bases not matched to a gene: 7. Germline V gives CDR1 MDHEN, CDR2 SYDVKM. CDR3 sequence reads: CASSWDREKQYF. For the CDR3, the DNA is TGTGCCAGCAGCTGGGACAGGGAGAAACAGTACTTC.

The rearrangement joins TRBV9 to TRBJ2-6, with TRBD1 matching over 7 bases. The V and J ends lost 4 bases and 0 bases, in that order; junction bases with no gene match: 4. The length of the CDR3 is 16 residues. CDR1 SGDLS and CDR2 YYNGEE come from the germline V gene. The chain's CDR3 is CASSLGQDSGANVLTF. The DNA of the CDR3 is TGTGCCAGCAGCCTCGGACAGGACTCTGGGGCCAACGTCCTGACTTTC.